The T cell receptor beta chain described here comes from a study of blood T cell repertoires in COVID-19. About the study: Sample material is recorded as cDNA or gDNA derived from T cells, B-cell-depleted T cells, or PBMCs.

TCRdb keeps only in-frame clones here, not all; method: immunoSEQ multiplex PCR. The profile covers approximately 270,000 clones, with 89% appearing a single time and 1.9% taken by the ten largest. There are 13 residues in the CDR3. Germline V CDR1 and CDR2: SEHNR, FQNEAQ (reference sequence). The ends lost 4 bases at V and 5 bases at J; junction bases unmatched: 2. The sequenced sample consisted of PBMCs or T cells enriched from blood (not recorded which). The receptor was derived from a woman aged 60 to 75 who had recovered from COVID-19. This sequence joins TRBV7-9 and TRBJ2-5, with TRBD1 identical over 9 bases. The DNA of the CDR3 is TGTGCCAGCAGCTCGACAGGGGGGGAGACCCAGTACTTC. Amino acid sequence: CASSSTGGETQYF.